The 25 T cell receptor beta chains in this list originate from one sample, sequenced in a study of Graves' ophthalmopathy and Graves' hyperthyroidism (dated by TCRdb to about 2018). The sample was run on an Illumina HiSeq 2000. TCR beta CDR3 regions were amplified from RNA transcripts for repertoire sequencing. HTBI primers and the Qiagen OneStep RT-PCR kit were used in a first-round RT-PCR, which was followed by a second-round multiplex PCR, size selection and purification. The raw public data were reprocessed by TCRdb itself: fastp quality trimming at Q25, MiXCR clonotype calling, in-frame beta chains only. Each entry is one CDR3 protein sequence, shown with its most common DNA and genes. This sample comprises some 360,000 distinct CDR3 sequences, 17% of them detected only once. The ten top clones hold approximately 2.4% of the sample. The sample comprised peripheral blood. These receptors were collected from an adult woman with stable Graves' hyperthyroidism.

This clonotype was picked up many times. The chain uses TRBV6-5 and TRBJ1-1; possibly TRBD1 for D (6 bases). The length of the CDR3 is 15 residues. From germline, CDR1 is MNHEY and CDR2 SVGAGI. V shed 6 bases and J shed 11 bases, with 25 bases lying between them. The CDR3 bases are TGTGCCAGCAGCCCCCGGGGCAGGGGAAAGAAGGAGGCTTTCTTT. As protein: CASSPRGRGKKEAFF.

The table lists this clonotype with many counts. V usage is TRBV12-3 or TRBV12-4 and J usage is TRBJ1-2, with 7 nucleotides matching TRBD1. V lost 5 bases to trimming and J lost 0 bases; unmatched junction nucleotides: 6. This CDR3 comprises 15 residues. The CDR3 coding sequence is TGTGCCAGCAGTCCCCCGGGACAGACTAACTATGGCTACACCTTC. It encodes CASSPPGQTNYGYTF.

There are many counts of this clonotype. The chain uses TRBV28 and TRBJ2-2, with D hard to call. The ends were cut back, 1 base at V and 1 base at J, with 7 bases in the middle. The CDR3 spans 15 residues. Per germline, CDR1 MDHEN and CDR2 SYDVKM. CDR3 loop: CASSLSGENTGELFF. CDR3 DNA sequence: TGTGCCAGCAGTTTATCAGGAGAGAACACCGGGGAGCTGTTTTTT.

This clonotype was observed many times. The rearrangement joins TRBV15 to TRBJ1-6, with a possible D match to TRBD1 (6 bases). This CDR3 has 15 amino acids. V shed 0 bases and J shed 10 bases, with 13 bases lying between them. Germline lookup yields CDR1 LNHNV and CDR2 YYDKDF (reference sequence). The CDR3 reads CATSREAGAESPLHF. In DNA form, the CDR3 reads TGTGCCACCAGCAGAGAGGCGGGGGCGGAATCACCCCTCCACTTT.

This clonotype was found many times. The chain employs TRBV20-1 and TRBJ2-7; 11 positions match TRBD2. Germline lookup yields CDR1 DFQATT and CDR2 SNEGSKA (reference sequence). The CDR3 extends over 13 amino acids. V shed 5 bases and J 4 bases; nucleotides not matched to a gene: 4. CDR3 sequence: CSARLAGRYEQYF. In DNA form, the CDR3 reads TGCAGTGCTCGACTAGCGGGAAGGTACGAGCAGTACTTC.

CDR3 loop: CASSYSRRASNQPQHF. In DNA, the CDR3 is TGTGCCAGCAGTTACTCACGGAGGGCGAGCAATCAGCCCCAGCATTTT. The rearrangement links TRBV6-5 to TRBJ1-5; D not certain. The germline CDR1 and CDR2 sequences are MNHEY and SVGAGI. This CDR3 region has 16 residues. The V end was cut by 0 bases, the J end by 1 base, with 10 bases between.

This rearrangement joins TRBV12-3 or TRBV12-4 to TRBJ1-6, with D uncertain. V dropped 3 bases and J dropped 7 bases, with 10 bases sitting between them. The CDR3 sequence is 14 residues long. Written as DNA, the CDR3 is TGTGCCAGCAGTTTCACTCCCAGGAATTCACCCCTCCACTTT. This gives the protein CASSFTPRNSPLHF.

This clonotype was counted between two and nine times. This chain links TRBV2 with TRBJ2-2; 8 bases fit TRBD1. The CDR3 runs 15 residues. V was clipped by 4 bases and J by 5 bases; unmatched bases: 6. CDR1 and CDR2 from the germline V gene are SNHLY and FYNNEI. The CDR3 protein is CASSGRDRWTGELFF. CDR3 DNA: TGTGCCAGCAGTGGTAGGGACAGGTGGACCGGGGAGCTGTTTTTT.

V gene TRBV3-1 combines with J gene TRBJ1-1; D is ambiguous. Germline loops: CDR1 LGHDT, CDR2 YNNKEL (reference sequence). This CDR3 has 16 residues. Trimming shortened V by 4 bases and J by 0 bases, and 15 bases separated the two germline ends. The CDR3 protein is CASSRGSGGMNTEAFF. The CDR3, as DNA: TGTGCCAGCAGCCGCGGATCGGGTGGAATGAACACTGAAGCTTTCTTT.

This clonotype showed up just a few times. The V call is TRBV3-1, the J call TRBJ2-2, with 12 nucleotides matching TRBD2. The germline V gene encodes CDR1 LGHDT and CDR2 YNNKEL (reference sequence). The CDR3 runs to 17 residues. Trimming cost V 3 bases and J 6 bases; bases outside gene matches: 8. As DNA, the CDR3 is TGTGCCAGCAGCCACCAGACTAGCGGGAGTCGGGCCGGGGAGCTGTTTTTT. This codes for CASSHQTSGSRAGELFF.

The sample holds many counts of this clonotype. This chain joins TRBV29-1 and TRBJ1-3, with D hard to call. Germline loops: CDR1 SQVTM, CDR2 ANQGSEA. CDR3 length: 14 amino acids. V was pared by 6 bases and J by 4 bases, with 16 bases between. Here the CDR3 DNA reads TGCAGCGTAAAGGCGTCCAAGACAGGAAACACCATATATTTT. Translating it yields CSVKASKTGNTIYF.

This clonotype came up many times. The chain employs TRBV6-2 or TRBV6-3 and TRBJ2-7, with D possibly being TRBD1 (6 bases). Germline V gene sequence: CDR1 MNHEY, CDR2 SVGEGT. V dropped 6 bases and J dropped 6 bases, with 21 bases sitting between them. The CDR3 is 15 amino acids. The CDR3 here is CASSPLDSPILEQYF. The CDR3 DNA reads TGTGCCAGCAGCCCACTGGACAGCCCGATTCTCGAGCAGTACTTC.

This clonotype was picked up many times. The chain is built from TRBV3-1 and TRBJ1-1, with TRBD1 matching 11 bases. The germline V gene encodes CDR1 LGHDT and CDR2 YNNKEL (reference sequence). V lost 3 bases, J lost 5 bases, and 2 bases stayed unmatched. The CDR3 has 14 residues. The CDR3 nucleotides read TGTGCCAGCAGCCACCGGGACAGGGGGACTGAAGCTTTCTTT. It translates to CASSHRDRGTEAFF. The entire variable domain, with the rest obtained from reference TRBV3-1 and TRBJ1-1, is as follows: DTAVSQTPKYLVTQMGNDKSIKCEQNLGHDTMYWYKQDSKKFLKIMFSYNNKELIINETVPNRFSPKSPDKAHLNLHINSLELGDSAVYFCASSHRDRGTEAFFGQGTRLTVV.

This clonotype has a count of ten or more. This sequence joins TRBV12-3 or TRBV12-4 and TRBJ2-2; no firm D call. With 7 bases removed from V and 7 bases from J, the gap between germline ends came to 13 bases. This CDR3 has 13 residues. The chain's CDR3 is CASKTLDVGELFF. In DNA, the CDR3 is TGTGCCAGCAAGACTTTGGATGTCGGGGAGCTGTTTTTT.

About this clonotype: This may arise from a read error, as a much more abundant clone is one base away. The chain joins TRBV27 to TRBJ1-6; D perhaps matches TRBD1 (5 bases). Germline loops: CDR1 MNHEY, CDR2 SMNVEV (reference sequence). The CDR3 is 14 amino acids. Here the CDR3 reads CASSRDLDNAPLHF. Written as DNA, the CDR3 is TGTGCCAGCAGCCGGGACCTCGATAATGCACCCCTCCACTTT.

This clonotype was detected ten times or more. This sequence joins TRBV10-3 and TRBJ1-1; 10 nucleotides agree with TRBD1. Trimming at V came to 6 bases and at J to 5 bases, leaving 6 bases not matched to a gene. The CDR3 totals 14 residues. Germline-derived CDR1 and CDR2 are ENHRY and SYGVKD. The CDR3 nucleotides read TGTGCCATCAGGGGGGACAGGGGTGGGACTGAAGCTTTCTTT. Amino acid sequence: CAIRGDRGGTEAFF.

This clonotype was counted only a few times. The chain carries TRBV2 and TRBJ2-7, with D tentatively TRBD1 (6 bases). Germline V gene sequence: CDR1 SNHLY, CDR2 FYNNEI. The CDR3 extends over 16 amino acids. Deletions cut 5 bases from V and 3 bases from J, with 20 bases between. The CDR3 loop reads CASSSGRGGRNYEQYF. In nucleotides, the CDR3 is TGTGCCAGCAGTTCAGGGAGAGGGGGAAGGAACTACGAGCAGTACTTC.

Many counts were recorded for this clonotype. The chain recombines TRBV7-3 with TRBJ2-7, with D hard to call. CDR3 size: 15 residues. Germline assignment: CDR1 SGHTA and CDR2 FQGTGA. The V end lost 2 bases, the J end lost 0 bases, and 11 bases lay between the germline ends. CDR3 in amino acids: CASSLFHMTSYEQYF. CDR3 DNA sequence: TGTGCCAGCAGCTTATTTCACATGACCTCCTACGAGCAGTACTTC.

This clonotype showed up just a few times. The rearrangement links TRBV28 to TRBJ2-3; 8 bases agree with TRBD2. V shed 7 bases and J 0 bases; nucleotides not matched to a gene: 9. Germline-derived CDR1 and CDR2 are MDHEN and SYDVKM. CDR3 size: 16 residues. In DNA form, the CDR3 reads TGTGCCAGCAATGGGGGGGCTAGCGGGAGCACAGATACGCAGTATTTT. Encoded protein: CASNGGASGSTDTQYF.

This clonotype was seen at least ten times. The V and J genes are TRBV18 and TRBJ1-1; the D gene is possibly TRBD1 (5 bases). Per the germline V gene, CDR1 is KGHSH and CDR2 is LQKENI. V was trimmed by 0 bases and J by 3 bases, leaving 11 bases between them. The CDR3 has 15 residues. The CDR3 loop is CASSPPRQPDTEAFF. The CDR3 coding sequence is TGTGCCAGCTCACCACCGCGACAGCCGGACACTGAAGCTTTCTTT. Combining the CDR3 with reference TRBV18 and TRBJ1-1 gives the whole variable domain NAGVMQNPRHLVRRRGQEARLRCSPMKGHSHVYWYRQLPEEGLKFMVYLQKENIIDESGMPKERFSAEFPKEGPSILRIQQVVRGDSAAYFCASSPPRQPDTEAFFGQGTRLTVV.

This clonotype was counted at least ten times. The V and J genes are TRBV6-5 and TRBJ2-5, with 14 bases fitting TRBD2. With V trimmed by 6 bases and J by 3 bases, 3 bases remained unmatched. This CDR3 is built from 15 residues. Germline V gene lookup returns CDR1 MNHEY and CDR2 SVGAGI. The CDR3 protein is CASSSGLAGEETQYF. CDR3 in DNA: TGTGCCAGCAGCTCGGGACTAGCGGGGGAAGAGACCCAGTACTTC.

This clonotype was counted at least ten times. J is TRBJ2-7 and V is TRBV7-8, with D perhaps assigned TRBD1 or TRBD2 (5 bases each). The CDR3 length is 12 residues. CDR1 and CDR2 from the germline V gene are SGHVS and FQNEAQ. With 4 bases removed from V and 12 bases from J, the gap between germline ends came to 16 bases. The CDR3 loop reads CASSSRDPPPYF. CDR3 sequence (DNA): TGTGCCAGCAGCTCGAGGGACCCACCGCCGTACTTC.

The table lists this clonotype with many counts. The genes are TRBV6-7 and TRBJ2-2; 7 nucleotides align to TRBD2. TRBV6-7 is reported as an ORF; its role is uncertain. Trimming at V came to 6 bases and at J to 3 bases, leaving 10 bases not matched to a gene. The CDR3 covers 16 residues. CDR3 in DNA: TGTGCCAGCAGCCACGGCGGGGGACGGGACACCGGGGAGCTGTTTTTT. Translation: CASSHGGGRDTGELFF.

The chain carries TRBV12-3 or TRBV12-4 and TRBJ1-2; D gene unclear. Deletions cut 5 bases from V and 8 bases from J, with 21 bases between. The CDR3 is 15 amino acids. In nucleotides, the CDR3 is TGTGCCAGCAGTCCAGAGTTTACTGGGAGCGACGGCTACACCTTC. It encodes CASSPEFTGSDGYTF.

V usage is TRBV27 and J usage is TRBJ1-2, with TRBD1 as a possible D gene (5 bases). Germline V gives CDR1 MNHEY, CDR2 SMNVEV (reference sequence). Trimming removed 4 bases at V and 4 bases at J, with 10 bases between. The CDR3 loop spans 13 amino acids. The CDR3 sequence: CASSSRETYGYTF. The CDR3 DNA sequence: TGTGCCAGCAGTTCCAGGGAGACCTATGGCTACACCTTC.